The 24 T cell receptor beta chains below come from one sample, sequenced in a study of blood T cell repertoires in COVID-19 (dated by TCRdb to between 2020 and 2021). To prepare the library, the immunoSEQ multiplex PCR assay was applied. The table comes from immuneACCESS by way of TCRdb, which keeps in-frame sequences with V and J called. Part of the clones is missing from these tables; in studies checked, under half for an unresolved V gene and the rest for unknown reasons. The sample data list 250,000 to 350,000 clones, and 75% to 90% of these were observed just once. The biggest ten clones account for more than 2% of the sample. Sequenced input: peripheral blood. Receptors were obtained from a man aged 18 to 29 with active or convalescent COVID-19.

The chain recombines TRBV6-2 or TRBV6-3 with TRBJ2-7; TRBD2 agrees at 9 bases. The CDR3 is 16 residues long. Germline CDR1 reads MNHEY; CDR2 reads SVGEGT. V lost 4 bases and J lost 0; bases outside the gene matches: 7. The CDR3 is CASSFLSGRSSYEQYF. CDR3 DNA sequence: TGTGCCAGCAGTTTCCTCAGCGGGAGGAGCTCCTACGAGCAGTACTTC.

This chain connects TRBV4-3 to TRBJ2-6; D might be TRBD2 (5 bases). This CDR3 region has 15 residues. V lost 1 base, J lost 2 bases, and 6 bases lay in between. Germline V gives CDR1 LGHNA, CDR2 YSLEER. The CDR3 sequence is CASSQGGAGANVLTF. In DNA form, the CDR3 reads TGCGCCAGCAGCCAAGGGGGAGCTGGGGCCAACGTCCTGACTTTC.

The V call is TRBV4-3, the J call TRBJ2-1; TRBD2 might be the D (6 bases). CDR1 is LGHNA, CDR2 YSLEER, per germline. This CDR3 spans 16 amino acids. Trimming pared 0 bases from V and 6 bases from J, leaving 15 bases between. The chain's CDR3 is CASSQDPGVMGNEQFF. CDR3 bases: TGCGCCAGCAGCCAAGATCCGGGGGTCATGGGCAATGAGCAGTTCTTC.

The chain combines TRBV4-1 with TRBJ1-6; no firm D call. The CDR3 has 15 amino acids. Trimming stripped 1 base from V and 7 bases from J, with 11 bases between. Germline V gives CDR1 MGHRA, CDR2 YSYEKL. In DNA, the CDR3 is TGCGCCAGCAGCCAAGGACATGGCATAAATTCACCCCTCCACTTT. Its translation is CASSQGHGINSPLHF.

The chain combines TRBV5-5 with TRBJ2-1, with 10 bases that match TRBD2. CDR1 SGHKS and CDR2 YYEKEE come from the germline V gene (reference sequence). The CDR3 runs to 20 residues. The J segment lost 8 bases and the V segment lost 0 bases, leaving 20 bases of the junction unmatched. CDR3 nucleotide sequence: TGTGCCAGCAGCTTGGCGTTCGGGCAGGGGGGTCTAGCGGGAGCGTATGAGCAGTTCTTC. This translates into CASSLAFGQGGLAGAYEQFF.

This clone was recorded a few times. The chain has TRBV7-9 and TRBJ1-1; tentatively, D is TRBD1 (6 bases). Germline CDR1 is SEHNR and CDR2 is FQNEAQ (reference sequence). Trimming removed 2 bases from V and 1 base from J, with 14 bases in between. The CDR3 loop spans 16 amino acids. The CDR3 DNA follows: TGTGCCAGCAGCTTACTCCGACAGGCAGGGAACACTGAAGCTTTCTTT. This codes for CASSLLRQAGNTEAFF.

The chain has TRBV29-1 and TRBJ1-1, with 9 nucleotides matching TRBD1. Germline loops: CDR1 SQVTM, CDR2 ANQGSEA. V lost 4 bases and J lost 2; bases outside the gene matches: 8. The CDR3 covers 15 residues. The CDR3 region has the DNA TGCAGCGTTGTGATTCGACAGGGGGTAAACACTGAAGCTTTCTTT. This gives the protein CSVVIRQGVNTEAFF.

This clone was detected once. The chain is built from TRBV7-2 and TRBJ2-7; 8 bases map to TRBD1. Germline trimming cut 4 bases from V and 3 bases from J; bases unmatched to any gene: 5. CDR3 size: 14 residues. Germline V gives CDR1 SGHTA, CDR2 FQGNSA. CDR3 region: CASSSTTGDYEQYF. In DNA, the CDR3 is TGTGCCAGCAGCTCAACGACAGGGGACTACGAGCAGTACTTC.

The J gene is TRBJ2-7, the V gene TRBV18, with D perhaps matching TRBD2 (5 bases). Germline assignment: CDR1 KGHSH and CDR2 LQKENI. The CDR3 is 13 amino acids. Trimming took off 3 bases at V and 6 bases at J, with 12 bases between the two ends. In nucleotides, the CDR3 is TGTGCCAGCTCACCGGTATCCGCGGGCGAGCAGTACTTC. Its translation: CASSPVSAGEQYF. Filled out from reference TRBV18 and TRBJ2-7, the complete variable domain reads NAGVMQNPRHLVRRRGQEARLRCSPMKGHSHVYWYRQLPEEGLKFMVYLQKENIIDESGMPKERFSAEFPKEGPSILRIQQVVRGDSAAYFCASSPVSAGEQYFGPGTRLTVT.

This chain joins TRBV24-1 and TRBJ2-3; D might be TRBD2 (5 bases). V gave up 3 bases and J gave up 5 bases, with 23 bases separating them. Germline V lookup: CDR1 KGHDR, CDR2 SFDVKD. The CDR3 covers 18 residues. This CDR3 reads CATSDRKKAGDLGDTQYF. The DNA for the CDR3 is TGTGCCACCAGTGATCGAAAAAAGGCCGGGGATCTAGGAGATACGCAGTATTTT.

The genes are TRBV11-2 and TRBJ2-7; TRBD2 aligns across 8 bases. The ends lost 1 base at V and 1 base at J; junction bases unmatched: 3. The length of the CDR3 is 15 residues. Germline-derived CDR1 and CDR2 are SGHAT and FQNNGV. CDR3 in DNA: TGTGCCAGCAGCTTAGTTGGGACTAGTTCCTACGAGCAGTACTTC. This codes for CASSLVGTSSYEQYF.

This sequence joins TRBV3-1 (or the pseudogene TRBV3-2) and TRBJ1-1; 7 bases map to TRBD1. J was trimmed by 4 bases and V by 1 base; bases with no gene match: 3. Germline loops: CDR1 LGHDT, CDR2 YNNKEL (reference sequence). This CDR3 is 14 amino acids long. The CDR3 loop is CASSQAGGFTEAFF. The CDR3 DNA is TGTGCCAGCAGCCAAGCAGGGGGGTTCACTGAAGCTTTCTTT.

The CDR3 spells CASSRGGDRGNEQYF. CDR3 in DNA: TGTGCCAGCAGCCGAGGGGGAGACAGGGGCAACGAGCAGTACTTC. V usage is TRBV3-1 (or the pseudogene TRBV3-2) and J usage is TRBJ2-7, with TRBD1 identical over 8 bases. The CDR3 runs to 15 residues. Germline-derived CDR1 and CDR2 are LGHDT and YNNKEL (reference sequence). Losses at the gene ends were 4 bases for V and 5 bases for J; bases not matched to a gene: 10.

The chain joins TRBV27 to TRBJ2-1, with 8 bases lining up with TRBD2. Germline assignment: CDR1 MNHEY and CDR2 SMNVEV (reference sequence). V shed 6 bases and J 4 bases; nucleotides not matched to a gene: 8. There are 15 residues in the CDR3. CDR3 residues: CASRAGALPYNEQFF. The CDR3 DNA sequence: TGTGCCAGCAGAGCGGGGGCCCTTCCTTACAATGAGCAGTTCTTC.

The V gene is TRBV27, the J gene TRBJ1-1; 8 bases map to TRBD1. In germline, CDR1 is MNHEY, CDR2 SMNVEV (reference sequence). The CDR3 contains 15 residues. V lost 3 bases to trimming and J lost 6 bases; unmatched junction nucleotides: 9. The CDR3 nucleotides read TGTGCCAGCAGTTTGGGTCGACAGGGGAGGGCTGAAGCTTTCTTT. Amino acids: CASSLGRQGRAEAFF.

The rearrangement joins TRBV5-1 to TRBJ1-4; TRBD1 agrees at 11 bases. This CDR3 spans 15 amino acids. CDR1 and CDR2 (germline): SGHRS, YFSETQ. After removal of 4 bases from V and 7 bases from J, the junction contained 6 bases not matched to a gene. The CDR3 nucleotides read TGCGCCAGCAGCGACCCCGGGACAGGGGGTGAAAAACTGTTTTTT. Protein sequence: CASSDPGTGGEKLFF.

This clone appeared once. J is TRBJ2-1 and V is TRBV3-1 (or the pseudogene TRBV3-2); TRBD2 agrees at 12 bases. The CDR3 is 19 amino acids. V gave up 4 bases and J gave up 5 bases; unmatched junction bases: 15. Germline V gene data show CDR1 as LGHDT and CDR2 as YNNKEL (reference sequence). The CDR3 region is CASSPLRGKTSGGNNEQFF. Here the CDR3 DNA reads TGTGCCAGCAGCCCACTCCGAGGCAAGACTAGCGGGGGTAACAATGAGCAGTTCTTC.

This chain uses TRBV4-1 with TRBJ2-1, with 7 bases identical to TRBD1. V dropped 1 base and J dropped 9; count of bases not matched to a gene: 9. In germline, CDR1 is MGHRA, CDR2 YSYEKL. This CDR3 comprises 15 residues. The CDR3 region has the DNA TGCGCCAGCAGCCAAGTAACCGGGACAGTCACTGAGCAGTTCTTC. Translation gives CASSQVTGTVTEQFF.

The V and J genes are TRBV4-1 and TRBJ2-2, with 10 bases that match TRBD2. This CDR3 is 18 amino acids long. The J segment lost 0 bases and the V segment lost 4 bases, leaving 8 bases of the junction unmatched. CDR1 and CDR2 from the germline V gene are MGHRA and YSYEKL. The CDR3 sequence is CASSLSGRAPTNTGELFF. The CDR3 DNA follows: TGCGCCAGCAGCCTGAGCGGGAGGGCCCCGACGAACACCGGGGAGCTGTTTTTT.

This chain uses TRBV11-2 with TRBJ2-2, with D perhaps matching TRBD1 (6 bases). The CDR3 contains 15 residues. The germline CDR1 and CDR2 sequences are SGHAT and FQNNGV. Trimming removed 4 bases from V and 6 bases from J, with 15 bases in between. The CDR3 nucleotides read TGTGCCAGCAGCTCCGGGACAACGAGGGCCGGGGAGCTGTTTTTT. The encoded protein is CASSSGTTRAGELFF.

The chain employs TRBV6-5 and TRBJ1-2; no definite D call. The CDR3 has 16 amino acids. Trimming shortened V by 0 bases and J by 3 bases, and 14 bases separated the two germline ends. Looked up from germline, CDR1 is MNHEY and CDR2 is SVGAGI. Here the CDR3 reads CASSYSRALVYYGYTF. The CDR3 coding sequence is TGTGCCAGCAGTTACTCGAGGGCCCTTGTCTACTATGGCTACACCTTC.

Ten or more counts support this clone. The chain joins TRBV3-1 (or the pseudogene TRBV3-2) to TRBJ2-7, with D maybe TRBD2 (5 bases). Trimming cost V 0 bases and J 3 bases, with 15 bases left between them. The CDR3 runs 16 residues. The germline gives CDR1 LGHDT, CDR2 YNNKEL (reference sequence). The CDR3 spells CASSQDVGGPGYEQYF. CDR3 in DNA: TGTGCCAGCAGCCAAGATGTAGGAGGTCCCGGCTACGAGCAGTACTTC.

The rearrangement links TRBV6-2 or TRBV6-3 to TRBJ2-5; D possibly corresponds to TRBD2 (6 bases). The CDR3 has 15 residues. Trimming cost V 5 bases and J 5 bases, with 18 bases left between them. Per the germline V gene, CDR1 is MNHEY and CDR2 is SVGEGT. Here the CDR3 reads CASSPSALRGETQYF. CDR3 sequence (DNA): TGTGCCAGCAGTCCATCAGCCCTCCGGGGGGAGACCCAGTACTTC.

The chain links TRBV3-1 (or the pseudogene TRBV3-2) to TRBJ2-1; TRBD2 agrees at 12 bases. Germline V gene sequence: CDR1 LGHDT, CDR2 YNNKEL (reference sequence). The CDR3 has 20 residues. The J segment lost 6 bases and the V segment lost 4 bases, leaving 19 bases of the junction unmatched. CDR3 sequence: CASSPWEWDPSGRGSNEQFF. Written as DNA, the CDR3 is TGTGCCAGCAGCCCATGGGAGTGGGATCCTAGCGGGAGGGGCAGCAATGAGCAGTTCTTC.